Listed here are 19 T cell receptor beta chains from one sample, sequenced in a study of response to subunit inactivated influenza vaccine. TCRdb redid the calling of the RT-PCR reads with MiXCR, one entry per CDR3 protein. The sample holds roughly 500,000 distinct CDR3 sequences, more than 15% seen once. The specimen was CD4+ T cells sorted from PBMCs, collected around 25 months after vaccination. The receptors were sampled from a man aged 50-75 years who received an inactivated influenza vaccine.

CDR3 nucleotide sequence: TGCGCCAGCAGCCAAGTGTCAGGGTCCCGGAGTGGCTACACCTTC. Protein: CASSQVSGSRSGYTF. The J gene is TRBJ1-2, the V gene TRBV4-3; possible D gene TRBD1, 5 bases. CDR3 length: 15 amino acids. From germline, CDR1 is LGHNA and CDR2 YSLEER. V dropped 1 base and J dropped 7 bases, with 16 bases sitting between them.

The chain is built from TRBV12-3 or TRBV12-4 and TRBJ2-1, with 9 bases that match TRBD1. V was pared by 6 bases and J by 2 bases, with 5 bases of the junction left unmatched. The CDR3 runs 15 residues. CDR3 protein: CASSQQGAAYNEQFF. CDR3 coding DNA: TGTGCCAGCAGCCAACAGGGGGCGGCCTACAATGAGCAGTTCTTC.

For the CDR3, the DNA is TGTGCCAGCAGCTTGGGACAGGGCCATAACTATGGCTACACCTTC. It yields the protein CASSLGQGHNYGYTF. This chain links TRBV5-5 with TRBJ1-2; 7 nucleotides line up with TRBD1. Germline trimming cut 0 bases from V and 1 base from J; bases unmatched to any gene: 3. CDR1 and CDR2 from the germline V gene are SGHKS and YYEKEE (reference sequence). This CDR3 is built from 15 residues.

This clonotype was seen a few times. This chain joins TRBV7-2 and TRBJ2-4, with a weak D call TRBD2 (6 bases). The CDR3 runs to 15 residues. The V end was cut by 1 base, the J end by 9 bases, with 16 bases between. The germline gives CDR1 SGHTA, CDR2 FQGNSA. This chain's CDR3 is CASSLGSGAMGIQYF. CDR3 coding DNA: TGTGCCAGCAGCTTAGGGTCGGGAGCGATGGGCATTCAGTACTTC.

This clonotype occurred a few times. The chain combines TRBV4-3 with TRBJ2-6; no reliable D call. The V gene lost 4 bases and the J gene lost 0 bases, with 19 bases spanning the gap. The germline CDR1 and CDR2 sequences are LGHNA and YSLEER. The CDR3 length is 19 residues. The CDR3 sequence: CASSRLEAKALSGANVLTF. The CDR3 DNA follows: TGCGCCAGCAGCCGACTCGAGGCAAAGGCACTCTCTGGGGCCAACGTCCTGACTTTC.

Ten or more counts support this clonotype. This chain links TRBV7-2 with TRBJ2-5; 7 bases are a match to TRBD2. The V gene's germline CDR1 is SGHTA and CDR2 FQGNSA. The CDR3 is 14 amino acids. After removal of 5 bases from V and 5 bases from J, the junction contained 8 bases not matched to a gene. The CDR3 DNA sequence: TGTGCCAGCAGCCGAGCCACTAGCGACGAGACCCAGTACTTC. Amino acids: CASSRATSDETQYF.

This sequence joins TRBV24-1 and TRBJ2-1; unclear D gene. This CDR3 is built from 12 residues. Trimming removed 3 bases from V and 8 bases from J, with 7 bases in between. Looked up from germline, CDR1 is KGHDR and CDR2 is SFDVKD. CDR3 amino acids: CATSDPGYEQFF. CDR3 DNA sequence: TGTGCCACCAGTGATCCCGGGTATGAGCAGTTCTTC.

This clonotype has at least ten counts. The CDR3 loop reads CASSQGQGVGPLHF. DNA for the CDR3: TGTGCCAGCAGCCAGGGACAGGGAGTTGGACCCCTCCACTTT. The chain couples TRBV7-9 to TRBJ1-6; TRBD1 matches 9 bases. There are 14 residues in the CDR3. V lost 5 bases and J lost 12; bases outside the gene matches: 8. The germline gives CDR1 SEHNR, CDR2 FQNEAQ (reference sequence).

For this clonotype: This sequence may be a read error, since a much larger clone differs from it by one base. V usage is TRBV12-3 or TRBV12-4 and J usage is TRBJ2-1; 7 bases are shared with TRBD2. The CDR3 consists of 18 residues. Here the CDR3 reads CACSPRVAGLVSYNEQFF. The CDR3, as DNA: TGTGCCTGCAGTCCCCGAGTAGCGGGTCTGGTGTCCTACAATGAGCAGTTCTTC.

Concerning this clonotype: Since a much larger clone is just one base distant, this may be a read error. The CDR3 here is CSAFQETQYF. For the CDR3, the DNA is TGCAGTGCTTTCCAAGAGACCCAGTACTTC. The chain has TRBV20-1 and TRBJ2-5; D not certain. Germline V lookup: CDR1 DFQATT, CDR2 SNEGSKA (reference sequence). The CDR3 is 10 residues long. The ends were cut back, 5 bases at V and 1 base at J, with 2 bases in the middle.

There are a few counts of this clonotype. V and J are TRBV12-3 or TRBV12-4 and TRBJ2-3; the match to TRBD1 covers 7 bases. The J segment lost 3 bases and the V segment lost 3 bases, leaving 3 bases of the junction unmatched. This CDR3 comprises 14 residues. This chain's CDR3 is CASSFRGQTDTQYF. The CDR3 DNA reads as TGTGCCAGCAGTTTTCGGGGACAGACAGATACGCAGTATTTT.

Ten or more counts support this clonotype. This chain connects TRBV28 to TRBJ2-1; D is possibly TRBD1 or TRBD2 (6 bases each). Germline V gene lookup returns CDR1 MDHEN and CDR2 SYDVKM. V was clipped by 7 bases and J by 1 base, with 20 bases between them. The CDR3 totals 17 residues. CDR3 nucleotide sequence: TGTGCCAGCACCCTCACACGAAGGGGGAGGTCCTACAATGAGCAGTTCTTC. It translates to CASTLTRRGRSYNEQFF.

V is TRBV15 and J is TRBJ2-3; tentatively, D is TRBD1 (6 bases). The CDR3 has 15 residues. Germline CDR1 reads LNHNV; CDR2 reads YYDKDF (reference sequence). Trimming stripped 3 bases from V and 3 bases from J, with 13 bases between. The CDR3 nucleotides read TGTGCCACCAGCAGGGGACAAGGCAATACAGATACGCAGTATTTT. It specifies CATSRGQGNTDTQYF.

The rearrangement uses TRBV20-1 and TRBJ2-3, with TRBD2 matching over 11 bases. Trimming at V came to 6 bases and at J to 5 bases, leaving 13 bases not matched to a gene. Germline CDR1 DFQATT, CDR2 SNEGSKA (reference sequence). The CDR3 is 16 residues long. CDR3 DNA sequence: TGCAGTGCAACAAACGGACTAGCGGGTGGGGTAGATACGCAGTATTTT. Its translation: CSATNGLAGGVDTQYF.

This clonotype appeared a few times. V gene TRBV20-1 combines with J gene TRBJ1-4; D remains unclear. Germline CDR1 reads DFQATT; CDR2 reads SNEGSKA (reference sequence). There are 15 residues in the CDR3. Trimming took 3 bases from V and 2 from J, leaving 13 bases between them. The CDR3 DNA reads TGCAGTGCTAGGGGTTACGGGTCGACTAATGAAAAACTGTTTTTT. It encodes CSARGYGSTNEKLFF.

The gene calls are TRBV9 and TRBJ2-1; 11 bases fit TRBD2. CDR3 length equals 15 residues. Germline loops: CDR1 SGDLS, CDR2 YYNGEE. V shed 3 bases and J 4 bases; nucleotides not matched to a gene: 3. The CDR3 is CASSATSGAYNEQFF. In nucleotides, the CDR3 is TGTGCCAGCAGCGCGACTAGCGGGGCATACAATGAGCAGTTCTTC.

The chain recombines TRBV10-3 with TRBJ2-1; a possible D gene is TRBD2 (6 bases). Trimming shortened V by 0 bases and J by 2 bases, and 8 bases separated the two germline ends. From germline, CDR1 is ENHRY and CDR2 SYGVKD. This CDR3 comprises 15 residues. The CDR3 region is CAISESREAYNEQFF. The DNA of the CDR3 is TGTGCCATCAGTGAGTCCAGGGAGGCCTACAATGAGCAGTTCTTC.

This chain uses TRBV7-2 with TRBJ2-7; 8 nucleotides match TRBD2. The CDR3 contains 15 residues. Germline values: CDR1 SGHTA, CDR2 FQGNSA. V trimming: 5 bases; J trimming: 6 bases; junction bases outside the gene matches: 12. The DNA of the CDR3 is TGTGCCAGCAGCAGGAGACACGGGGGGGCGACCGAGCAGTACTTC. Its translation is CASSRRHGGATEQYF.

The chain couples TRBV12-3 or TRBV12-4 to TRBJ2-5; D gene ambiguous. The CDR3 covers 11 residues. V was cut by 6 bases and J by 2 bases, with 4 bases left in between. The CDR3 is CASRRQETQYF. The CDR3 region has the DNA TGTGCCAGCAGACGACAAGAGACCCAGTACTTC.